The 32 T cell receptor beta chains presented below share a single source sample, sequenced in a study of T cells in Graves' hyperthyroidism and ophthalmopathy. Amplification yielded TCR beta CDR3 regions, with RNA transcripts as the source. A first-round RT-PCR of the TCR CDR3 used the HTBI primer set. MiXCR was run by TCRdb on the multiplex PCR reads, yielding one entry per CDR3 protein. The table includes around 300,000 distinct CDR3 sequences, approximately 14% detected once. Sequenced material: blood. The receptors shown here come from a woman in her thirties or forties with Graves' hyperthyroidism.

With regard to this clonotype: A much larger clonotype is one base distant, so this may be a read error. The chain has TRBV30 and TRBJ2-7; D gene ambiguous. The CDR3 is made up of 13 amino acids. Germline V lookup: CDR1 GTSNPN, CDR2 SVGIG (reference sequence). V was cut by 1 base and J by 3 bases, with 10 bases left in between. The CDR3 DNA reads TGTGCCTGGAGTGACATAGCAAGCTACGAGCAGTACTTC. Encoded protein: CAWSDIASYEQYF.

At least ten counts were recorded for this clonotype. The V gene is TRBV27, the J gene TRBJ1-1; D unclear. From germline, CDR1 is MNHEY and CDR2 SMNVEV (reference sequence). The CDR3 totals 9 residues. The V and J ends lost 7 bases and 4 bases respectively, with 1 base between them. The DNA for the CDR3 is TGTGCCAGCACCACTGAAGCTTTCTTT. Its translation is CASTTEAFF.

There are many counts of this clonotype. This chain links TRBV3-1 with TRBJ2-5; D uncertain. Germline CDR1 and CDR2: LGHDT and YNNKEL (reference sequence). V was pared by 6 bases and J by 3 bases, with 11 bases between. The CDR3 extends over 13 amino acids. The CDR3 nucleotides read TGTGCCAGCAGTTTACTTCCGAAAGAGACCCAGTACTTC. Translated: CASSLLPKETQYF.

V and J are TRBV6-1 and TRBJ1-4, with no clear D. Germline assignment: CDR1 MNHNS and CDR2 SASEGT. The ends were cut back, 8 bases at V and 4 bases at J, with 14 bases in the middle. The CDR3 extends over 14 amino acids. The CDR3 is CASRQAVNNEKLFF. CDR3 nucleotide sequence: TGTGCCAGCCGTCAAGCAGTTAATAATGAAAAACTGTTTTTT.

This clonotype was found many times. CDR3 region: CASSKGRQVSTEAFF. In DNA form, the CDR3 reads TGTGCCAGCAGTAAAGGGAGACAGGTTAGTACTGAAGCTTTCTTT. The chain is built from TRBV12-3 or TRBV12-4 and TRBJ1-1, with D possibly being TRBD1 (6 bases). V lost 5 bases to trimming and J lost 5 bases, with 18 bases between them. This CDR3 region has 15 residues.

This clonotype was seen many times. The V and J genes are TRBV27 and TRBJ2-1, with D perhaps matching TRBD1 or TRBD2 (5 bases each). The germline gives CDR1 MNHEY, CDR2 SMNVEV (reference sequence). The CDR3 length is 17 residues. V was shortened by 0 bases and J by 7 bases, with 19 bases between the two germline ends. Here the CDR3 reads CASSLSGRAGPRNEQFF. The DNA of the CDR3 is TGTGCCAGCAGTTTATCGGGGCGGGCGGGCCCGAGAAATGAGCAGTTCTTC.

This clonotype was seen repeatedly, ten times or more. J is TRBJ2-7 and V is TRBV20-1; TRBD2 matches at 10 bases. Trimming removed 0 bases from V and 0 bases from J; junction bases left unmatched: 8. Germline CDR1 DFQATT, CDR2 SNEGSKA (reference sequence). This CDR3 comprises 17 residues. CDR3: CSARDNRIAGGSYEQYF. The CDR3 DNA reads as TGCAGTGCTAGAGACAACAGAATAGCGGGAGGCTCCTACGAGCAGTACTTC.

This clonotype has a count of ten or more. The chain joins TRBV28 to TRBJ1-1, with D perhaps matching TRBD1 (5 bases). Germline V gene data show CDR1 as MDHEN and CDR2 as SYDVKM. The CDR3 spans 14 residues. The ends were cut back, 5 bases at V and 5 bases at J, with 15 bases in the middle. CDR3 loop: CASSPRQSPTEAFF. Written as DNA, the CDR3 is TGTGCCAGCAGTCCACGACAGAGCCCGACTGAAGCTTTCTTT.

This clonotype was recorded at least ten times. The V call is TRBV3-1, the J call TRBJ2-5; TRBD1 might be the D (7 bases). The CDR3 is 17 amino acids. V was trimmed by 3 bases and J by 0 bases, leaving 17 bases between them. Germline V gives CDR1 LGHDT, CDR2 YNNKEL (reference sequence). In nucleotides, the CDR3 is TGTGCCAGCAGCCAGGGGACTTCAGGGGGTAACCAAGAGACCCAGTACTTC. Amino acid sequence: CASSQGTSGGNQETQYF.

This clonotype was detected many times. This rearrangement joins TRBV2 to TRBJ2-3, with a weak D call TRBD1 (6 bases). Trimming cost V 4 bases and J 2 bases, with 13 bases left between them. Germline loops: CDR1 SNHLY, CDR2 FYNNEI. The CDR3 consists of 15 residues. The CDR3 DNA reads TGTGCCAGCAGTGCCCCCCGGACAGCCACAGATACGCAGTATTTT. It translates to CASSAPRTATDTQYF.

The V gene is TRBV11-2, the J gene TRBJ1-2; no definite D call. In germline, CDR1 is SGHAT, CDR2 FQNNGV. There are 14 residues in the CDR3. The V and J ends lost 0 bases and 8 bases respectively, with 13 bases between them. CDR3 loop: CASSLDLDGAGYTF. For the CDR3, the DNA is TGTGCCAGCAGCTTAGATCTTGACGGCGCAGGCTACACCTTC.

Ten or more counts support this clonotype. V usage is TRBV6-2 or TRBV6-3 and J usage is TRBJ2-7; 10 bases match TRBD2. CDR1 MNHEY and CDR2 SVGEGT come from the germline V gene. Trimming cost V 4 bases and J 2 bases; bases outside gene matches: 20. There are 20 residues in the CDR3. CDR3 in amino acids: CASSSLTRSGRAPRAYEQYF. Written as DNA, the CDR3 is TGTGCCAGCAGTTCTCTTACCCGAAGCGGGAGGGCCCCTAGGGCCTACGAGCAGTACTTC.

This clonotype was recorded at least ten times. This chain links TRBV11-1 with TRBJ2-3; D possibly corresponds to TRBD1 (5 bases). The CDR3 runs to 15 residues. Germline CDR1 is SGHAT and CDR2 is FQDESV (reference sequence). Deletions cut 5 bases from V and 0 bases from J, with 12 bases between. CDR3 residues: CASSDTDSSTDTQYF. Written as DNA, the CDR3 is TGTGCCAGCAGCGATACCGACAGCAGCACAGATACGCAGTATTTT.

The chain has TRBV7-2 and TRBJ2-3, with 12 bases aligning to TRBD2. The germline gives CDR1 SGHTA, CDR2 FQGNSA. Trimming at V came to 2 bases and at J to 5 bases, leaving 5 bases not matched to a gene. The CDR3 sequence is 16 residues long. As DNA, the CDR3 is TGTGCCAGCAGCTTATGGGCGACTAGCGGGAGAGATACGCAGTATTTT. This sequence encodes CASSLWATSGRDTQYF.

The genes are TRBV10-3 and TRBJ2-1; TRBD2 agrees at 9 bases. CDR3 length equals 15 residues. Losses at the gene ends were 5 bases for V and 4 bases for J; bases not matched to a gene: 6. Germline CDR1 and CDR2: ENHRY and SYGVKD. The CDR3 DNA reads TGTGCCATCAGTATGGGAACTAGCGGGTACAATGAGCAGTTCTTC. The encoded protein is CAISMGTSGYNEQFF.

This clonotype was observed a handful of times. The rearrangement links TRBV4-1 to TRBJ2-3; no reliable D call. Germline CDR1 MGHRA, CDR2 YSYEKL. The CDR3 sequence is 15 residues long. The V end was cut by 1 base, the J end by 0 bases, with 8 bases between. CDR3 sequence: CASSQVATSTDTQYF. CDR3 DNA: TGCGCCAGCAGCCAAGTCGCAACTAGCACAGATACGCAGTATTTT.

This clonotype was counted ten times or more. The gene calls are TRBV6-1 and TRBJ1-2, with D tentatively TRBD1 (6 bases). CDR1 MNHNS and CDR2 SASEGT come from the germline V gene. The CDR3 covers 12 residues. The germline V and J ends were trimmed by 6 bases and 6 bases, with 11 bases remaining between them. The CDR3 DNA reads as TGTGCCAGCAGGATACAGGGAGATGGCTACACCTTC. Its protein product is CASRIQGDGYTF.

Only a few counts were recorded for this clonotype. The V and J genes are TRBV6-5 and TRBJ2-7; unclear D gene. The CDR3 is made up of 15 amino acids. CDR1 MNHEY and CDR2 SVGAGI come from the germline V gene. Trimming took off 0 bases at V and 0 bases at J, with 9 bases between the two ends. The CDR3, as DNA: TGTGCCAGCAGTTACTCGATCCATAGCTCCTACGAGCAGTACTTC. Its protein is CASSYSIHSSYEQYF.

CDR3 region: CAISESGGQGDSPLHF. As DNA, the CDR3 is TGTGCCATCAGTGAGTCCGGCGGACAAGGTGACTCACCCCTCCACTTT. The chain has TRBV10-3 and TRBJ1-6; D possibly corresponds to TRBD1 (5 bases). This CDR3 region has 16 residues. The germline gives CDR1 ENHRY, CDR2 SYGVKD. Trimming removed 0 bases from V and 10 bases from J, with 16 bases in between.

This clonotype was detected ten times or more. The chain links TRBV6-1 to TRBJ2-1; the match to TRBD2 covers 12 bases. J lost 7 bases, V lost 5 bases, and 12 bases had no gene match. The CDR3 covers 17 residues. Germline CDR1 MNHNS, CDR2 SASEGT. The CDR3 coding sequence is TGTGCCAGCAGTTATAGAGCTAGCGGGAGGGGAACTAATGAGCAGTTCTTC. Its protein product is CASSYRASGRGTNEQFF.

In this sample, this clonotype turned up a few times. The chain carries TRBV7-3 and TRBJ2-1, with D tentatively TRBD1 or TRBD2 (6 bases each). The CDR3 length is 15 residues. Germline-derived CDR1 and CDR2 are SGHTA and FQGTGA. Trimming pared 5 bases from V and 3 bases from J, leaving 14 bases between. CDR3 DNA sequence: TGTGCCAGCAGCCCTCCGGGGGCAAGCTACAATGAGCAGTTCTTC. It encodes CASSPPGASYNEQFF. Supplemented by reference TRBV7-3 and TRBJ2-1, the full variable domain reads GAGVSQTPSNKVTEKGKYVELRCDPISGHTALYWYRQSLGQGPEFLIYFQGTGAADDSGLPNDRFFAVRPEGSVSTLKIQRTERGDSAVYLCASSPPGASYNEQFFGPGTRLTVL.

The V call is TRBV20-1, the J call TRBJ1-4, with TRBD1 matching 7 bases. Germline V lookup: CDR1 DFQATT, CDR2 SNEGSKA (reference sequence). V shed 4 bases and J 6 bases; nucleotides not matched to a gene: 5. This CDR3 spans 13 amino acids. The CDR3 loop reads CSAMGQNHEKLFF. CDR3 DNA sequence: TGCAGTGCTATGGGACAGAACCATGAAAAACTGTTTTTT.

This clonotype has at least ten counts. The rearrangement links TRBV6-1 to TRBJ1-5, with D possibly being TRBD1 (5 bases). The germline CDR1 and CDR2 sequences are MNHNS and SASEGT. The CDR3 loop spans 14 amino acids. V was shortened by 7 bases and J by 0 bases, with 10 bases between the two germline ends. Here the CDR3 reads CASTSRGSNQPQHF. The CDR3 nucleotides read TGTGCCAGCACCTCGAGGGGTAGCAATCAGCCCCAGCATTTT.

There are many counts of this clonotype. This chain uses TRBV28 with TRBJ1-6; TRBD1 matches at 7 bases. The junction had 9 bases not matched to a gene; V was cut back by 4 bases and J by 0 bases. Germline assignment: CDR1 MDHEN and CDR2 SYDVKM. The length of the CDR3 is 18 residues. As DNA, the CDR3 is TGTGCCAGCAGTTCGGTCGACAGGGTTAACTCCTATAATTCACCCCTCCACTTT. Translation: CASSSVDRVNSYNSPLHF.

In this sample, this clonotype turned up many times. The gene calls are TRBV28 and TRBJ2-7; 7 nucleotides align to TRBD1. V gave up 5 bases and J gave up 2 bases; unmatched junction bases: 12. Germline V lookup: CDR1 MDHEN, CDR2 SYDVKM. The CDR3 is made up of 16 amino acids. The CDR3 reads CASSPLDRAVPYEQYF. In nucleotides, the CDR3 is TGTGCCAGCAGTCCACTTGACAGGGCTGTACCCTACGAGCAGTACTTC.

Ten or more counts support this clonotype. The chain links TRBV9 to TRBJ1-1; possible D gene TRBD1, 5 bases. With 2 bases removed from V and 5 bases from J, the gap between germline ends came to 16 bases. This CDR3 has 15 amino acids. From germline, CDR1 is SGDLS and CDR2 YYNGEE. The CDR3 nucleotides read TGTGCCAGCAGCGTCACAGGCGGGGGGAGAACTGAAGCTTTCTTT. The encoded protein is CASSVTGGGRTEAFF. Full variable domain (missing parts from reference TRBV9 and TRBJ1-1): DSGVTQTPKHLITATGQRVTLRCSPRSGDLSVYWYQQSLDQGLQFLIQYYNGEERAKGNILERFSAQQFPDLHSELNLSSLELGDSALYFCASSVTGGGRTEAFFGQGTRLTVV.

This clonotype was seen a few times. V and J are TRBV6-1 and TRBJ2-1; D is possibly TRBD1 or TRBD2 (5 bases each). Germline assignment: CDR1 MNHNS and CDR2 SASEGT. Between the trimmed V and J ends, which lost 8 bases and 4 bases, there was a span of 9 bases. CDR3 length: 12 residues. DNA for the CDR3: TGTGCCAGCGGGAGACAGTACAATGAGCAGTTCTTC. This codes for CASGRQYNEQFF.

This clonotype was counted ten times or more. The V and J genes are TRBV7-9 and TRBJ2-6, with unresolved D. The germline CDR1 and CDR2 sequences are SEHNR and FQNEAQ (reference sequence). V gave up 3 bases and J gave up 0 bases, with 6 bases separating them. This CDR3 contains 15 residues. In nucleotides, the CDR3 is TGTGCCAGCAGCTTCTCGAGCTCTGGGGCCAACGTCCTGACTTTC. Translating it yields CASSFSSSGANVLTF.

This clonotype has only one observation. This chain joins TRBV6-1 and TRBJ2-3, with D possibly TRBD2 on 6 matching bases. Trimming took off 6 bases at V and 2 bases at J, with 18 bases between the two ends. CDR3 length: 16 amino acids. Germline values: CDR1 MNHNS, CDR2 SASEGT. The CDR3 here is CASSGGRGQDTDTQYF. The CDR3 nucleotides read TGTGCCAGCAGCGGCGGGCGGGGCCAGGACACAGATACGCAGTATTTT.

V usage is TRBV6-1 and J usage is TRBJ1-1; unclear D gene. Per the germline V gene, CDR1 is MNHNS and CDR2 is SASEGT. The CDR3 is made up of 13 amino acids. V was clipped by 5 bases and J by 0 bases, with 7 bases between them. The CDR3 DNA reads as TGTGCCAGCAGTACCTACATGAACACTGAAGCTTTCTTT. This encodes CASSTYMNTEAFF.

This clonotype came up many times. This sequence joins TRBV28 and TRBJ2-3, with D possibly TRBD2 on 6 matching bases. In germline, CDR1 is MDHEN, CDR2 SYDVKM. This CDR3 region has 17 residues. V was trimmed by 2 bases and J by 5 bases, leaving 20 bases between them. The CDR3 reads CASSLPEEGAGGDTQYF. CDR3 coding DNA: TGTGCCAGCAGTTTACCCGAGGAAGGGGCCGGGGGAGATACGCAGTATTTT.

The rearrangement joins TRBV4-2 to TRBJ1-4, with a possible D match to TRBD1 (6 bases). With 0 bases removed from V and 6 bases from J, the gap between germline ends came to 14 bases. The CDR3 spans 16 residues. Per germline, CDR1 LGHNA and CDR2 YNFKEQ. The CDR3 here is CASSQEGQGLDEKLFF. CDR3 sequence (DNA): TGTGCCAGCAGCCAAGAAGGTCAGGGGCTGGATGAAAAACTGTTTTTT.